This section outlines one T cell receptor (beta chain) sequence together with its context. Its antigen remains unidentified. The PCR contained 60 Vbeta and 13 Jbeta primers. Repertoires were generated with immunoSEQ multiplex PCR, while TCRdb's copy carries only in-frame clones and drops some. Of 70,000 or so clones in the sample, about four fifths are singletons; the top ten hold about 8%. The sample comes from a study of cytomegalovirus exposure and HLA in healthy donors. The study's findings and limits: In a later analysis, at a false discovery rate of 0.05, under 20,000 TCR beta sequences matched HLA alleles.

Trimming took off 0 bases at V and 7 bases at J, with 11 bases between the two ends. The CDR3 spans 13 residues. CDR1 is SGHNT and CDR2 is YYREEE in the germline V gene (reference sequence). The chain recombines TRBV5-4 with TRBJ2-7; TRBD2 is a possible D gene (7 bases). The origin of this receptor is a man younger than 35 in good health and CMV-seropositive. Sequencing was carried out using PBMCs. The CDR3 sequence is CASSLARGGEQYF. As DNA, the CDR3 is TGTGCCAGCAGCTTGGCGAGGGGGGGAGAGCAGTACTTC.